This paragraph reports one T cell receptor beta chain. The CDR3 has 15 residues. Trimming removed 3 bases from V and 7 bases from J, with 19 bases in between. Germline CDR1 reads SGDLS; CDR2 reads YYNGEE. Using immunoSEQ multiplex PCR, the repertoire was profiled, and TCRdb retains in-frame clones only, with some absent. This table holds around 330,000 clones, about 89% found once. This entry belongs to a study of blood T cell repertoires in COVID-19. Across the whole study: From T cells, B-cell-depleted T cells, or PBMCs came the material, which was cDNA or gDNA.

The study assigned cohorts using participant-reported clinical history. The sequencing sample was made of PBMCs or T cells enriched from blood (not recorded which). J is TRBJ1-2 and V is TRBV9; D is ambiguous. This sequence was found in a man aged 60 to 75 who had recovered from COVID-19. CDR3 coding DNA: TGTGCCAGCAGCGCCTTTGGACGGGAGTCCTTTGGCTACACCTTC. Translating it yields CASSAFGRESFGYTF.